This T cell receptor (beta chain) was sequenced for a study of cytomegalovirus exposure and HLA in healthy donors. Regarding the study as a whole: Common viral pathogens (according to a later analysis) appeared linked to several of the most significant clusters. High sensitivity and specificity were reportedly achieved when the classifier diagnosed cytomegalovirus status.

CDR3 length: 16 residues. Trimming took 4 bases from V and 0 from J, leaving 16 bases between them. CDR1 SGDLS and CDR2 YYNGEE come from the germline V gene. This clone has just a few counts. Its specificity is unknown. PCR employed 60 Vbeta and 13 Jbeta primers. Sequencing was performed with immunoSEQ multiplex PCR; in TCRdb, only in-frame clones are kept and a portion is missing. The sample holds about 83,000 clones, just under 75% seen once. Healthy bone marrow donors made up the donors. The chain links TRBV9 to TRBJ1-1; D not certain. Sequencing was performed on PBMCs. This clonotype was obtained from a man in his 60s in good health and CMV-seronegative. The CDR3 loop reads CASSQVAGTLNTEAFF. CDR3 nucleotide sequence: TGTGCCAGCAGCCAAGTTGCGGGTACCCTGAACACTGAAGCTTTCTTT.